This T cell receptor (beta chain) was sequenced for a study of graft-versus-host responses after intestinal transplantation. Study-wide results and limits: GvH clones appeared in recipient marrow, some first in ileum or blood.

Remarks on this clone: The antigen remains undetermined.

The CDR3 has 15 amino acids. CDR1 and CDR2 from the germline V gene are SGHKS and YYEKEE (reference sequence). Trimming at V came to 4 bases and at J to 6 bases, leaving 10 bases not matched to a gene. Libraries were prepared by immunoSEQ multiplex PCR; TCRdb keeps only in-frame clonotypes and omits some of them. In the table there are tens of thousands of clones, 91% of which are singletons. The clonotype comes from a human donor who received an intestinal transplant. Sample: unstimulated CD4+ T cells sorted from spleen or lymph node cells, taken before intestinal transplant. V is TRBV5-5 and J is TRBJ1-1, with TRBD1 identical over 9 bases. The chain's CDR3 is CASSRPDRGLAEAFF. CDR3 in DNA: TGTGCCAGCAGCCGACCGGACAGGGGTTTGGCTGAAGCTTTCTTT.